This is a list of T cell receptor beta chains from one sample in a study of blood T cell repertoires in COVID-19. TCRdb keeps only in-frame clones here, not all; method: immunoSEQ multiplex PCR. This sample has 150,000 to 200,000 clones, with 92% found just once. Sequencing was performed on peripheral blood. The receptors come from a man aged 30 to 45 with COVID-19, enrolled during active disease. Each CDR3 is given with its conserved first and last residue. A D gene is named only where the DNA matches it firmly. Size is stated for part of the rows, as once, few or many counts, or as a class when the clone is expanded.

NA TRBJ2-7 TRBV5-1 TRBD2 CASSLGLAGGPSYEQYF TGCGCCAGCAGCTTAGGACTAGCGGGAGGGCCGTCCTACGAGCAGTACTTC
NA TRBJ2-7 TRBV12-3/TRBV12-4 NA CASSLTGTYEQYF TGTGCCAGCAGTTTAACAGGGACCTACGAGCAGTACTTC
NA TRBJ1-1 TRBV6-5 TRBD1 CASSRQPDRMDQAFF TGTGCCAGCAGTCGACAACCGGACAGGATGGACCAGGCTTTCTTT
NA TRBJ1-3 TRBV10-2 NA CASSETGTGNTIYF TGCGCCAGCAGTGAGACAGGGACGGGAAACACCATATATTTT
once TRBJ2-2 TRBV11-1 TRBD2 CASSDTTSGKAGELFF TGTGCCAGCAGCGATACCACTAGCGGGAAGGCCGGGGAGCTGTTTTTT
NA TRBJ1-1 TRBV6-2/TRBV6-3 TRBD1 CASSWTGAEAFF TGTGCCAGCAGTTGGACAGGGGCTGAAGCTTTCTTT
NA TRBJ2-3 TRBV7-9 NA CASSLAQGRVTDTQYF TGTGCCAGCAGCTTAGCACAGGGTAGGGTCACAGATACGCAGTATTTT
NA TRBJ2-1 TRBV19 TRBD2 CASSTPWRGAYNEQFF TGTGCCAGTAGTACCCCTTGGCGGGGGGCTTACAATGAGCAGTTCTTC
NA TRBJ2-5 TRBV6-2/TRBV6-3 NA CASSSPRGFQETQYF TGTGCCAGCAGTTCCCCCCGGGGGTTTCAAGAGACCCAGTACTTC
NA TRBJ1-1 TRBV5-1 NA CASSLAQGVGEAFF TGCGCCAGCAGCTTGGCGCAAGGGGTTGGTGAAGCTTTCTTT
NA TRBJ2-7 TRBV7-9 TRBD1 CASSLAEGARNEQYF TGTGCCAGCAGCTTAGCCGAGGGGGCGCGAAACGAGCAGTACTTC
NA TRBJ2-1 TRBV7-9 TRBD1 CASSLAGQGIGYNEQFF TGTGCCAGCAGCTTGGCTGGACAGGGTATTGGGTACAATGAGCAGTTCTTC
NA TRBJ1-2 TRBV3-1/TRBV3-2 NA CASSLTGFYGYTF TGTGCCAGCAGCCTTACAGGATTCTATGGCTACACCTTC
once TRBJ1-1 TRBV5-4 NA CASSLGPSGARTEAFF TGTGCCAGCAGCTTGGGACCGTCAGGGGCTAGGACTGAAGCTTTCTTT
NA TRBJ1-2 TRBV7-2 TRBD1 CASSFDRGGGGYTF TGTGCCAGCAGCTTCGACAGGGGAGGGGGAGGCTACACCTTC
NA TRBJ1-3 TRBV29-1 NA CSVGQGTGNTIYF TGCAGCGTTGGCCAGGGGACTGGAAACACCATATATTTT
once TRBJ1-3 TRBV19 NA CASSRTSGVSGNTIYF TGTGCCAGTAGTAGGACCTCAGGGGTTTCTGGAAACACCATATATTTT
NA TRBJ1-5 TRBV3-1/TRBV3-2 NA CASSQAGGQEPQHF TGTGCCAGCAGCCAGGCCGGGGGGCAAGAGCCCCAGCATTTT
NA TRBJ2-5 TRBV18 NA CASSPGLETQYF TGTGCCAGCTCACCGGGGCTGGAGACCCAGTACTTC
NA TRBJ2-4 TRBV5-1 NA CASSLAGDPKNIQYF TGCGCCAGCAGCTTGGCGGGGGACCCCAAAAACATTCAGTACTTC
NA TRBJ2-5 TRBV19 TRBD2 CASSPLGGETQYF TGTGCCAGTAGTCCCCTGGGAGGGGAGACCCAGTACTTC
NA TRBJ2-1 TRBV7-3 TRBD1 CASSPVGTGPLSEQFF TGTGCCAGCAGCCCAGTGGGGACAGGCCCTCTCAGTGAGCAGTTCTTC
NA TRBJ2-7 TRBV5-4 TRBD1 CASSWGTGVGYEQYF TGTGCCAGCAGCTGGGGGACAGGGGTGGGCTACGAGCAGTACTTC
NA TRBJ1-3 TRBV5-5 NA CASSFQGLSGNTIYF TGTGCCAGCAGCTTTCAGGGTCTCTCTGGAAACACCATATATTTT
once TRBJ1-1 TRBV4-3 NA CASSQGYELNTEAFF TGCGCCAGCAGCCAAGGATATGAGCTGAACACTGAAGCTTTCTTT
NA TRBJ1-1 TRBV3-1/TRBV3-2 TRBD1 CASSQDSTGQMNTEAFF TGTGCCAGCAGCCAAGATTCAACGGGACAGATGAACACTGAAGCTTTCTTT
NA TRBJ2-3 TRBV15 NA CATSRDPRTGFSTDTQYF TGTGCCACCAGCAGAGATCCCAGAACAGGGTTTAGCACAGATACGCAGTATTTT